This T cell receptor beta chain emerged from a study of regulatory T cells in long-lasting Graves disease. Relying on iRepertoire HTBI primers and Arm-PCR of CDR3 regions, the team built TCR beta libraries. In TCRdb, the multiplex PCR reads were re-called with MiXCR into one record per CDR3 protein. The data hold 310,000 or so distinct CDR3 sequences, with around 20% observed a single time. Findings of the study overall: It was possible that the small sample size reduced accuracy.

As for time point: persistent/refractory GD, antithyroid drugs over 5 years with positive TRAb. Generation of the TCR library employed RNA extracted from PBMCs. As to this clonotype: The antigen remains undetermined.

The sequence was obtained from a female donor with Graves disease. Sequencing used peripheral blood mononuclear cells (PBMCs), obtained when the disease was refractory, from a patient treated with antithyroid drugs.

The CDR3 protein is CASRPDLNTEAFF. In nucleotides, the CDR3 is TGCGCCAGCAGACCAGACCTGAACACTGAAGCTTTCTTT. This sequence joins TRBV4-3 and TRBJ1-1; D is unclear. The germline gives CDR1 LGHNA, CDR2 YSLEER. The CDR3 loop spans 13 amino acids. V dropped 6 bases and J dropped 0 bases, with 8 bases sitting between them.